This T cell receptor (beta chain) was captured by sequencing in a study of T-cell reconstitution after alpha-beta-depleted transplantation in children. In its sample, this clonotype was seen a few times. Preparation of the TCRbeta library was carried out with unique molecular identifiers. MiXCR, applied by TCRdb to the PCR reads, yields one record per CDR3 protein. The table has a few hundred thousand distinct CDR3 sequences, under 13% seen once. This CDR3 is 17 amino acids long. Germline-derived CDR1 and CDR2 are SGHTA and FQGNSA. The junction had 9 bases not matched to a gene; V was cut back by 0 bases and J by 4 bases.

The sequence came from a human donor who donated a stem cell graft to a child with acute lymphoblastic leukemia. This sequence joins TRBV7-2 and TRBJ2-5; 9 nucleotides agree with TRBD2. The starting material was PBMCs from the stem cell graft donor, obtained from the stem cell graft. The CDR3 nucleotides read TGTGCCAGCAGCTTAGCGGTTAGCGGGAGCAGTGGAGAGACCCAGTACTTC. This codes for CASSLAVSGSSGETQYF.